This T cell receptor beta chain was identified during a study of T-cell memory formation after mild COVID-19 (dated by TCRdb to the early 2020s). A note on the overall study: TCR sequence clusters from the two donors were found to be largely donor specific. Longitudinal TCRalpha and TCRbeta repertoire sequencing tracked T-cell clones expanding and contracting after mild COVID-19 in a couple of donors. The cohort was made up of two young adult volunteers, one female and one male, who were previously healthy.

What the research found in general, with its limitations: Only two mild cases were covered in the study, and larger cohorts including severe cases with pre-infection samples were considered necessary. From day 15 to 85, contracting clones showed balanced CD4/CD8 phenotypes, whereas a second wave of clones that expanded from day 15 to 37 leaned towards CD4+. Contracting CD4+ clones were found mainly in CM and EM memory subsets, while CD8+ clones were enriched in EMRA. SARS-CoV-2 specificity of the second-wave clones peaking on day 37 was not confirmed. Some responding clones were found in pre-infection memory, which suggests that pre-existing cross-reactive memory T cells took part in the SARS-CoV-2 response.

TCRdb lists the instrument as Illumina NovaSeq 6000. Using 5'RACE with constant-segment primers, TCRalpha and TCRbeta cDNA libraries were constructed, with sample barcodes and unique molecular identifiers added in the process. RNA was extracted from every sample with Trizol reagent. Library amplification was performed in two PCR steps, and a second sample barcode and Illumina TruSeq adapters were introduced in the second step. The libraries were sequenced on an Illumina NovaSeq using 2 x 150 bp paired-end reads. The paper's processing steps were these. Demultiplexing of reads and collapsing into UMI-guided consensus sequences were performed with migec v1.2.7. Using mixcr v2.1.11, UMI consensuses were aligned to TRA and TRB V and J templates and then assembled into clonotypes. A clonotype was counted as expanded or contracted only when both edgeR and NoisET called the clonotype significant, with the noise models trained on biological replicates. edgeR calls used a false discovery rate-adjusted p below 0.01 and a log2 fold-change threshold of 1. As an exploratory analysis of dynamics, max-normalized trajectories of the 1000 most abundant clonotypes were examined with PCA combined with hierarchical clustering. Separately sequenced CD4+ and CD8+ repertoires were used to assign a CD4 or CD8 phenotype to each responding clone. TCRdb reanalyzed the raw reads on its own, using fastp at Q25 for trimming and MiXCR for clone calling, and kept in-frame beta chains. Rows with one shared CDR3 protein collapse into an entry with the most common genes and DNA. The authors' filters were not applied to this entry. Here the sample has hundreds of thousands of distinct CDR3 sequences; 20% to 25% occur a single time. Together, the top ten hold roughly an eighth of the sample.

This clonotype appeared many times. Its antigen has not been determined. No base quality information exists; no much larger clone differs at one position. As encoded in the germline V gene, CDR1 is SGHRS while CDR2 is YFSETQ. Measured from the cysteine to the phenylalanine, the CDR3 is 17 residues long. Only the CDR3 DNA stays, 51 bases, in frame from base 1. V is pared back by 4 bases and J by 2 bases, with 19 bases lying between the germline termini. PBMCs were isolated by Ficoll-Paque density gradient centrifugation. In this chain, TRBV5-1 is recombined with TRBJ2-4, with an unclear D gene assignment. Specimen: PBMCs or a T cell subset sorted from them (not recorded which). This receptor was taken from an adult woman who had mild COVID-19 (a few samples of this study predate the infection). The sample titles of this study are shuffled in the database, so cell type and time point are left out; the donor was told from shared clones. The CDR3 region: CASSSRVLDGSKNIQYF. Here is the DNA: TGCGCCAGCAGCAGTCGAGTTCTGGACGGGTCCAAAAACATTCAGTACTTC.